This T cell receptor beta chain was recovered during a study of shared clonotypes between healthy human individuals. Broader study findings: Investigators collected only blood, and repertoires in tissues likely differ.

Notes on this clone: Its antigen is not known.

The germline gives CDR1 GTSNPN, CDR2 SVGIG (reference sequence). V lost 2 bases and J 1 base, leaving 11 bases between the germline ends. The CDR3 consists of 14 residues. Some clones are missing from TCRdb's copy, which holds only in-frame ones; the method was immunoSEQ multiplex PCR. In the table there are over 2 million clones, 90% to 95% of which are singletons. The TCR was taken from a man aged 18-30 years in good health. The source material was naive CD4+ T cells sorted from blood. As to subset: CD45RA+ positively selected. The genes are TRBV30 and TRBJ1-1, with D unresolved. CDR3 region: CAWSSVGRNTEAFF. The CDR3 DNA is TGTGCCTGGAGTAGTGTTGGCAGGAACACTGAAGCTTTCTTT.